The 27 T cell receptor beta chains in this list originate from one sample, sequenced in a study of cytomegalovirus exposure and HLA in healthy donors. Only in-frame clones appear in the TCRdb table, and some are missing; sequencing was by immunoSEQ multiplex PCR. The sample has 100,000 to 120,000 clones, roughly 87% seen once; the top ten hold 1.9%. Sequencing was done on a sample of PBMCs. The receptors stem from a woman under 30 in good health and CMV-seronegative.

The V and J genes are TRBV5-1 and TRBJ2-7; perhaps TRBD2 as D (5 bases). The CDR3 has 15 residues. Germline assignment: CDR1 SGHRS and CDR2 YFSETQ. The germline V and J ends were trimmed by 3 bases and 2 bases, with 15 bases remaining between them. CDR3: CASSSQADLTYEQYF. Written as DNA, the CDR3 is TGCGCCAGCAGCTCCCAAGCGGACCTTACCTACGAGCAGTACTTC.

The chain couples TRBV28 to TRBJ2-5, with D maybe TRBD1 (5 bases). The CDR3 totals 11 residues. Trimming removed 2 bases at V and 7 bases at J, with 5 bases between. Looked up from germline, CDR1 is MDHEN and CDR2 is SYDVKM. DNA of the CDR3: TGTGCCAGCAGTTTAACAGGGACCCAGTACTTC. Amino acid sequence: CASSLTGTQYF. The full variable domain, its missing parts supplied by reference TRBV28 and TRBJ2-5, is DVKVTQSSRYLVKRTGEKVFLECVQDMDHENMFWYRQDPGLGLRLIYFSYDVKMKEKGDIPEGYSVSREKKERFSLILESASTNQTSMYLCASSLTGTQYFGPGTRLLVL.

The genes are TRBV7-8 and TRBJ2-1, with 9 bases lining up with TRBD2. Germline loops: CDR1 SGHVS, CDR2 FQNEAQ. After removal of 1 base from V and 0 bases from J, the junction contained 4 bases not matched to a gene. CDR3 length: 17 amino acids. CDR3 protein: CASSLEERGVSYNEQFF. The CDR3 coding sequence is TGTGCCAGCAGCTTAGAGGAGCGGGGGGTCTCCTACAATGAGCAGTTCTTC. The full variable domain, in which reference TRBV7-8 and TRBJ2-1 provide the parts outside the CDR3, is GAGVSQSPRYKVAKRGQDVALRCDPISGHVSLFWYQQALGQGPEFLTYFQNEAQLDKSGLPSDRFFAERPEGSVSTLKIQRTQQEDSAVYLCASSLEERGVSYNEQFFGPGTRLTVL.

This rearrangement joins TRBV21-1 to TRBJ2-1; the D segment call TRBD1 is taken from the table without a DNA check. TRBV21-1 is marked as a pseudogene. The CDR3 runs 17 residues. As DNA, the CDR3 is TGTGCCAGCAGCAAAGAGGTCAACAGAAGCTCCTACAATGAGCAGTTCTTC. Residues: CASSKEVNRSSYNEQFF.

The V gene is TRBV4-2, the J gene TRBJ1-2, with 9 bases identical to TRBD1. This CDR3 has 20 residues. V gave up 0 bases and J gave up 3 bases; unmatched junction bases: 17. CDR1 is LGHNA and CDR2 is YNFKEQ in the germline V gene. CDR3 DNA: TGTGCCAGCAGCCAAGATCTGGAGCGGACAGGGGCATTCTGGGACTATGGCTACACCTTC. Translation gives CASSQDLERTGAFWDYGYTF.

CDR3: CAWSVRREPNTEAFF. In DNA, the CDR3 is TGTGCCTGGAGTGTACGCAGGGAACCGAACACTGAAGCTTTCTTT. The gene calls are TRBV30 and TRBJ1-1, with D possibly TRBD1 on 5 matching bases. V lost 0 bases and J 1 base, leaving 12 bases between the germline ends. This CDR3 spans 15 amino acids. Per germline, CDR1 GTSNPN and CDR2 SVGIG (reference sequence).

The V and J genes are TRBV29-1 and TRBJ1-1; tentatively, D is TRBD1 (6 bases). Germline lookup yields CDR1 SQVTM and CDR2 ANQGSEA. The CDR3 extends over 13 amino acids. V was shortened by 4 bases and J by 1 base, with 10 bases between the two germline ends. The CDR3 loop reads CSVAIRGNTEAFF. CDR3 in DNA: TGCAGCGTTGCTATCAGGGGGAACACTGAAGCTTTCTTT.

The rearrangement uses TRBV7-2 and TRBJ2-2; a weak D match, TRBD1 (6 bases). CDR3 size: 14 residues. V lost 3 bases and J lost 6, with 11 bases in between. Germline V lookup: CDR1 SGHTA, CDR2 FQGNSA. CDR3 loop: CASSFSGAAGELFF. The CDR3 DNA sequence: TGTGCCAGCAGCTTCTCAGGGGCTGCCGGGGAGCTGTTTTTT.

The chain links TRBV25-1 to TRBJ1-5; 7 bases are shared with TRBD1. With V trimmed by 11 bases and J by 2 bases, 15 bases remained unmatched. The CDR3 is 16 residues long. CDR1 and CDR2 (germline): MGHDK, SYGVNS. The CDR3 coding sequence is TGTGCCCATGGAGAGAGGGGGCGAAAGGGCAATCAGCCCCAGCATTTT. Its protein is CAHGERGRKGNQPQHF.

V gene TRBV7-9 combines with J gene TRBJ2-4, with 13 positions matching TRBD2. Losses at the gene ends were 5 bases for V and 6 bases for J; bases not matched to a gene: 4. There are 15 residues in the CDR3. Germline CDR1 SEHNR, CDR2 FQNEAQ (reference sequence). CDR3 nucleotide sequence: TGTGCCAGCAGCCAAGGACTAGCGGGGGCAAACATTCAGTACTTC. The encoded protein is CASSQGLAGANIQYF.

The V gene is TRBV30, the J gene TRBJ2-1; perhaps TRBD2 as D (6 bases). This CDR3 has 14 residues. CDR1 is GTSNPN, CDR2 SVGIG, per germline (reference sequence). Trimming left V 3 bases short and J 4 bases short, with 13 bases between. In nucleotides, the CDR3 is TGTGCCTGGAGGGGTAAGGAGGGGTACAATGAGCAGTTCTTC. Translated: CAWRGKEGYNEQFF.

This clone has a single count. The rearrangement links TRBV6-6 to TRBJ1-6, with D perhaps TRBD1 (5 bases). V was cut by 6 bases and J by 8 bases, with 14 bases left in between. The CDR3 is made up of 14 amino acids. Per germline, CDR1 MNHNY and CDR2 SVGAGI (reference sequence). The CDR3, as DNA: TGTGCCAGCAGCCGTTACGACAGAGATTCACCCCTCCACTTT. Its translation is CASSRYDRDSPLHF.

V usage is TRBV4-3 and J usage is TRBJ2-1, with 10 bases aligning to TRBD1. This CDR3 spans 16 amino acids. The germline V gene has CDR1 LGHNA and CDR2 YSLEER. The V gene end was trimmed by 1 base and the J gene end by 4 bases; junction bases not matched to a gene: 4. The CDR3 sequence is CASSQAGTGVYNEQFF. CDR3 sequence (DNA): TGCGCCAGCAGCCAAGCCGGGACAGGGGTATACAATGAGCAGTTCTTC.

The rearrangement uses TRBV11-2 and TRBJ2-3; D may be TRBD2 (5 bases). CDR3 length: 14 amino acids. V dropped 0 bases and J dropped 4 bases, with 8 bases sitting between them. Germline V gene data show CDR1 as SGHAT and CDR2 as FQNNGV. The DNA for the CDR3 is TGTGCCAGCAGCTTAGATTTTAGCGCAGATACGCAGTATTTT. Translation gives CASSLDFSADTQYF. The full variable domain, rest sourced from reference TRBV11-2 and TRBJ2-3, is EAGVAQSPRYKIIEKRQSVAFWCNPISGHATLYWYQQILGQGPKLLIQFQNNGVVDDSQLPKDRFSAERLKGVDSTLKIQPAKLEDSAVYLCASSLDFSADTQYFGPGTRLTVL.

The chain is built from TRBV19 and TRBJ1-2, with no clear D. CDR1 LNHDA and CDR2 SQIVND come from the germline V gene (reference sequence). The CDR3 is 10 residues long. Trimming removed 9 bases from V and 4 bases from J, with 6 bases in between. The CDR3 DNA follows: TGTGCCAGCAACTCCTATGGCTACACCTTC. Its translation: CASNSYGYTF. Looking up the rest from reference TRBV19 and TRBJ1-2 gives the full variable domain: DGGITQSPKYLFRKEGQNVTLSCEQNLNHDAMYWYRQDPGQGLRLIYYSQIVNDFQKGDIAEGYSVSREKKESFPLTVTSAQKNPTAFYLCASNSYGYTFGSGTRLTVV.

The J gene is TRBJ1-1, the V gene TRBV29-1; the D is unclear. The CDR3 covers 16 residues. V was trimmed by 4 bases and J by 4 bases, leaving 22 bases between them. Germline-derived CDR1 and CDR2 are SQVTM and ANQGSEA. Here the CDR3 reads CSVVPNTQVLVTEAFF. The DNA of the CDR3 is TGCAGCGTTGTGCCGAACACGCAAGTGCTGGTCACTGAAGCTTTCTTT.

The chain joins TRBV5-8 to TRBJ2-2; tentatively, D is TRBD1 (5 bases). Deletions cut 5 bases from V and 4 bases from J, with 24 bases between. This CDR3 has 18 amino acids. Germline values: CDR1 SGHTS, CDR2 YDEGEE. CDR3 in amino acids: CASSEDSGFVGPTGELFF. The DNA of the CDR3 is TGTGCCAGCAGTGAAGACTCAGGGTTTGTGGGTCCCACCGGGGAGCTGTTTTTT.

CDR3 sequence: CASSLVRSDTEAFF. Written as DNA, the CDR3 is TGCGCCAGCAGCTTGGTGAGGAGTGACACTGAAGCTTTCTTT. The chain recombines TRBV5-1 with TRBJ1-1, with D hard to call. This CDR3 spans 14 amino acids. The V gene lost 0 bases and the J gene lost 3 bases, with 9 bases spanning the gap. Germline V CDR1 and CDR2: SGHRS, YFSETQ.

The gene calls are TRBV7-9 and TRBJ2-1, with D possibly TRBD1 on 6 matching bases. V was cut by 4 bases and J by 6 bases, with 25 bases left in between. The germline V gene has CDR1 SEHNR and CDR2 FQNEAQ (reference sequence). The CDR3 spans 18 residues. This CDR3 is CASSSLGGGRERSNEQFF. DNA for the CDR3: TGTGCCAGCAGCTCCCTAGGTGGGGGCAGGGAAAGATCCAATGAGCAGTTCTTC.

The rearrangement uses TRBV11-2 and TRBJ2-7, with 9 bases fitting TRBD2. Germline V CDR1 and CDR2: SGHAT, FQNNGV. The V segment lost 5 bases and the J segment 6 bases; nucleotides outside the gene matches: 11. The CDR3 length is 15 residues. The CDR3 nucleotides read TGTGCCAGCAGCACGCCCGGGACTAGCTCCAGCGAGCAGTACTTC. This gives the protein CASSTPGTSSSEQYF. The whole variable domain, remainder taken from reference TRBV11-2 and TRBJ2-7, is EAGVAQSPRYKIIEKRQSVAFWCNPISGHATLYWYQQILGQGPKLLIQFQNNGVVDDSQLPKDRFSAERLKGVDSTLKIQPAKLEDSAVYLCASSTPGTSSSEQYFGPGTRLTVT.

V and J are TRBV19 and TRBJ1-2; 9 bases are a match to TRBD1. The length of the CDR3 is 14 residues. V lost 5 bases, J lost 6 bases, and 7 bases stayed unmatched. Looked up from germline, CDR1 is LNHDA and CDR2 is SQIVND (reference sequence). The CDR3 loop reads CASSFGTGSNGYTF. Written as DNA, the CDR3 is TGTGCCAGTAGTTTCGGGACAGGGAGTAATGGCTACACCTTC.

The chain links TRBV28 to TRBJ2-4, with 7 bases fitting TRBD1. With 7 bases clipped from V and 2 bases from J, the junction kept 11 bases outside the gene matches. CDR1 is MDHEN and CDR2 is SYDVKM in the germline V gene. This CDR3 contains 16 residues. CDR3 nucleotides: TGTGCCAGCACCCCCCGACAGGGTCGGCCCAAAAACATTCAGTACTTC. It is translated as CASTPRQGRPKNIQYF.

V and J are TRBV18 and TRBJ1-6, with D maybe TRBD1 (6 bases). The V and J ends lost 2 bases and 4 bases respectively, with 9 bases between them. Germline CDR1 is KGHSH and CDR2 is LQKENI. The CDR3 is 15 residues long. CDR3 coding DNA: TGTGCCAGCTCACCAAGACAGGATTATAATTCACCCCTCCACTTT. Translating it yields CASSPRQDYNSPLHF.

The chain is built from TRBV19 and TRBJ2-1; D unclear. Germline-derived CDR1 and CDR2 are LNHDA and SQIVND (reference sequence). There are 12 residues in the CDR3. This CDR3 is CSSALQHNEQFF. The CDR3 DNA reads TGTTCGTCCGCATTACAGCACAATGAGCAGTTCTTC.

This chain links TRBV19 with TRBJ2-3, with a tentative D call TRBD2 (6 bases). The length of the CDR3 is 13 residues. Trimming removed 6 bases at V and 3 bases at J, with 10 bases between. In germline, CDR1 is LNHDA, CDR2 SQIVND (reference sequence). This CDR3 reads CASSPTRTDTQYF. CDR3 DNA: TGTGCCAGTAGCCCGACTAGGACAGATACGCAGTATTTT. Using reference TRBV19 and TRBJ2-3 for the parts outside the CDR3, the full variable domain is DGGITQSPKYLFRKEGQNVTLSCEQNLNHDAMYWYRQDPGQGLRLIYYSQIVNDFQKGDIAEGYSVSREKKESFPLTVTSAQKNPTAFYLCASSPTRTDTQYFGPGTRLTVL.

The CDR3 nucleotides are TGCAGCACGTTGACCGAAAGCCCCACGGGAGCCTACAATGAGCAGTTCTTC. It translates to CSTLTESPTGAYNEQFF. The J gene is TRBJ2-1, the V gene TRBV29-1; D possibly corresponds to TRBD2 (6 bases). With 8 bases removed from V and 2 bases from J, the gap between germline ends came to 25 bases. There are 17 residues in the CDR3. The V gene's germline CDR1 is SQVTM and CDR2 ANQGSEA.

This clone was picked up one time. This sequence joins TRBV4-3 and TRBJ2-2; 9 bases fit TRBD1. V dropped 0 bases and J dropped 5; count of bases not matched to a gene: 4. The CDR3 length is 16 residues. The germline V gene encodes CDR1 LGHNA and CDR2 YSLEER. For the CDR3, the DNA is TGCGCCAGCAGCCAAGATGGTGGGACAGGGACCGGGGAGCTGTTTTTT. Translating gives CASSQDGGTGTGELFF.